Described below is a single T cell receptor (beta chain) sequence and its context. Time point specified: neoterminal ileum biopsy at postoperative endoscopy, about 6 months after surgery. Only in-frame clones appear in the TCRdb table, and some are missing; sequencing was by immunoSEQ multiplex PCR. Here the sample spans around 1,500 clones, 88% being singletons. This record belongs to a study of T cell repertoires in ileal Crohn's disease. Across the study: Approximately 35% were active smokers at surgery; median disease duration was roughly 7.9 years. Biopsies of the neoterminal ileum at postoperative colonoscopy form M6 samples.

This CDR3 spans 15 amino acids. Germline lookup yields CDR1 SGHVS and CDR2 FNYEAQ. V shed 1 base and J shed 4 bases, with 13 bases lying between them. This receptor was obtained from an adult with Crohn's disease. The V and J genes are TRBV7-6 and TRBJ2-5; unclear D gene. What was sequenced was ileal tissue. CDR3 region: CASSLGSRNLETQYF. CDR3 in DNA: TGTGCCAGCAGCTTAGGGAGTCGGAACTTAGAGACCCAGTACTTC.